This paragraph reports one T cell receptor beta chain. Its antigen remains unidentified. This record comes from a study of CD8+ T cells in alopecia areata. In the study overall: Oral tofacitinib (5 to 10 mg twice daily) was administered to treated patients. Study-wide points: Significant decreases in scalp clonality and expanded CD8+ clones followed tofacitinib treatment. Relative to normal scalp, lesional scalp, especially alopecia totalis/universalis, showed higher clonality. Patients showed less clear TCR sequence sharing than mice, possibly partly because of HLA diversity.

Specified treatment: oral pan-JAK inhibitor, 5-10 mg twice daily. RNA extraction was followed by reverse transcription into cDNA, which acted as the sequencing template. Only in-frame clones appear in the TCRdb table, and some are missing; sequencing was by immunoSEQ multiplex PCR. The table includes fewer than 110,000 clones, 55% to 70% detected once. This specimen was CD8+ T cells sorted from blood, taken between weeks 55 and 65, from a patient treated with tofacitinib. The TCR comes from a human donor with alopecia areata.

In DNA, the CDR3 is TGTGCCACCGGACAGCCCATCTCTGGGGCCAACGTCCTGACTTTC. Protein: CATGQPISGANVLTF. The chain uses TRBV6-5 and TRBJ2-6, with D perhaps matching TRBD1 (6 bases). CDR3 length: 15 residues. CDR1 is MNHEY and CDR2 is SVGAGI in the germline V gene. V lost 10 bases and J lost 0, with 13 bases in between.